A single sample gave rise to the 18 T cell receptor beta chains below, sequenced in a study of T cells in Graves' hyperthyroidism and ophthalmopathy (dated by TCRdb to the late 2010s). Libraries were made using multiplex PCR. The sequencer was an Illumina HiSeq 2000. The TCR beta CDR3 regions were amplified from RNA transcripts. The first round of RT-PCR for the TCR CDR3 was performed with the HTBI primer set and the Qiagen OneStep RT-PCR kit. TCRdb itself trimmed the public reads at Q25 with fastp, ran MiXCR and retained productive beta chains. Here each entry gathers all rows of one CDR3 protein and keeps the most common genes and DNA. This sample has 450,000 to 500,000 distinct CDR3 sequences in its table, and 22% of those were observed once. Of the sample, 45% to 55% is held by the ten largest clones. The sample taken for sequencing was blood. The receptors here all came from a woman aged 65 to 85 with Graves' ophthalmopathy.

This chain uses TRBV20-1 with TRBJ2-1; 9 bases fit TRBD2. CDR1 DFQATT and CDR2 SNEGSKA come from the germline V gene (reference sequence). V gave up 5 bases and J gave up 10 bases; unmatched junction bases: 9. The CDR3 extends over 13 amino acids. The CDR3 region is CSAQRGGRVEQFF. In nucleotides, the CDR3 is TGCAGTGCTCAACGGGGCGGGAGGGTCGAGCAGTTCTTC.

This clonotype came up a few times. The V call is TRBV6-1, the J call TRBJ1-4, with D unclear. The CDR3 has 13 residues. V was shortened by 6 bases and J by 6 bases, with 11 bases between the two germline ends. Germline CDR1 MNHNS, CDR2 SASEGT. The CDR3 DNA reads TGTGCCAGCAGACCGGACCTGTATGAAAAACTGTTTTTT. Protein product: CASRPDLYEKLFF.

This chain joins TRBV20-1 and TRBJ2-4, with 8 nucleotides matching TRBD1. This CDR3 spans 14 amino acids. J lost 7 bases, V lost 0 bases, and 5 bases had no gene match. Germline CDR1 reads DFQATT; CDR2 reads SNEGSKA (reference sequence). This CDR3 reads CSARDRDRWNIQYF. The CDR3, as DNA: TGCAGTGCTAGAGATAGGGACAGGTGGAACATTCAGTACTTC.

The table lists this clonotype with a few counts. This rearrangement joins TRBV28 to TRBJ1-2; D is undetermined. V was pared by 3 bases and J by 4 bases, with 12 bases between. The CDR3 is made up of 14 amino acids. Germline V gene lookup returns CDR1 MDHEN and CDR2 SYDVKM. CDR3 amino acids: CASSFGRLVYGYTF. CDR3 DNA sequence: TGTGCCAGCAGTTTTGGGAGGCTCGTCTATGGCTACACCTTC.

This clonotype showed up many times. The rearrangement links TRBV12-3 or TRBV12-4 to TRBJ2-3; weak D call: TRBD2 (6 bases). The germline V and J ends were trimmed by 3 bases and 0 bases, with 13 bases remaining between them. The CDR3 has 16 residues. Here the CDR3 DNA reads TGTGCCAGCAGTTTTGGGCGCGGGACTAGCACAGATACGCAGTATTTT. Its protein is CASSFGRGTSTDTQYF.

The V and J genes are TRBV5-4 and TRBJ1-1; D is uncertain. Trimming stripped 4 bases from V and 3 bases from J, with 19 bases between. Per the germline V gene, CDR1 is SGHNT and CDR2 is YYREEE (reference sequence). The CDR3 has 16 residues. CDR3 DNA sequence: TGTGCCAGCAGCCGCGGAGGAGGGCGCGGGGACACTGAAGCTTTCTTT. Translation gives CASSRGGGRGDTEAFF.

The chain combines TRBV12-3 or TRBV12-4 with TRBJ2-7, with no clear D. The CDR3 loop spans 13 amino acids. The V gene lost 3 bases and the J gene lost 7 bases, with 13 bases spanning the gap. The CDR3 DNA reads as TGTGCCAGCAGTTTTTGGCAGAACCAAGAGCAGTACTTC. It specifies CASSFWQNQEQYF.

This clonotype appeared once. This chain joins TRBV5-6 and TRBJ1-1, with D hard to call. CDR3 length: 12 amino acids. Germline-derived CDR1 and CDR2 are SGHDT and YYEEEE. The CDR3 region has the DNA TGTGCATCGGAGTCCCTGGGCACTGAAGCTTTCTTT. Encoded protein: CASESLGTEAFF. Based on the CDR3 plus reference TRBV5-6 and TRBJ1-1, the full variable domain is DAGVTQSPTHLIKTRGQQVTLRCSPKSGHDTVSWYQQALGQGPQFIFQYYEEEERQRGNFPDRFSGHQFPNYSSELNVNALLLGDSALYLCASESLGTEAFFGQGTRLTVV.

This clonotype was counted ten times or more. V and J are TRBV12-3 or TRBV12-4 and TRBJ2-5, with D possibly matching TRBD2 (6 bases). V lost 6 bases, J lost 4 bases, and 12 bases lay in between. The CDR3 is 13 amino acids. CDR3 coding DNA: TGTGCCAGCAGACTACGGGGAGGAGAGACCCAGTACTTC. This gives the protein CASRLRGGETQYF.

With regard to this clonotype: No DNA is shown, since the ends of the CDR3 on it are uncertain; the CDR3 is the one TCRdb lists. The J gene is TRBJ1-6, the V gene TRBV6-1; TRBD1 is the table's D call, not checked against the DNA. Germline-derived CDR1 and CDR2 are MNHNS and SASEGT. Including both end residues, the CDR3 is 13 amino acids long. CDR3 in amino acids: CASSSSRDLTLHF.

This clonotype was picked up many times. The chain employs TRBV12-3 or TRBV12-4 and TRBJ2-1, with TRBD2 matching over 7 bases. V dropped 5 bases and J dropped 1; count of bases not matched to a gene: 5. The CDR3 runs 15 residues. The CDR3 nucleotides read TGTGCCAGCAGTGAGGGAGGGCCATCCTACAATGAGCAGTTCTTC. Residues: CASSEGGPSYNEQFF.

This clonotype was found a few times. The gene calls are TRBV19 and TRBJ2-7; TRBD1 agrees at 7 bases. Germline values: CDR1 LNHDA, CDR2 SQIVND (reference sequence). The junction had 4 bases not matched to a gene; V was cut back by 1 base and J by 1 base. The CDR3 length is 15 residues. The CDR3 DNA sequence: TGTGCCAGTAGTATAGGCCCAGGGGGATCCTACGAGCAGTACTTC. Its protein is CASSIGPGGSYEQYF.

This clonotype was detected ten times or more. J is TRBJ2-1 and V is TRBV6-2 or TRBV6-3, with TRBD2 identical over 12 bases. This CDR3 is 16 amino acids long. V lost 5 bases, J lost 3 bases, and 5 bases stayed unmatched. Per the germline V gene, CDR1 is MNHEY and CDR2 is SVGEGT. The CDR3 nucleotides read TGTGCCAGCAGTACCCGACTAGCGGGGGTCTACAATGAGCAGTTCTTC. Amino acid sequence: CASSTRLAGVYNEQFF.

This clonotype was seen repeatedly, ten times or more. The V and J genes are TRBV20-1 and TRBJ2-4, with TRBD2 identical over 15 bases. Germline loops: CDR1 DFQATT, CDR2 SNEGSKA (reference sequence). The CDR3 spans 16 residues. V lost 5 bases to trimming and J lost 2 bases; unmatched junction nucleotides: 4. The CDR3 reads CSAGGTSGRTKNIQYF. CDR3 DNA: TGCAGTGCTGGGGGGACTAGCGGGAGGACCAAAAACATTCAGTACTTC.

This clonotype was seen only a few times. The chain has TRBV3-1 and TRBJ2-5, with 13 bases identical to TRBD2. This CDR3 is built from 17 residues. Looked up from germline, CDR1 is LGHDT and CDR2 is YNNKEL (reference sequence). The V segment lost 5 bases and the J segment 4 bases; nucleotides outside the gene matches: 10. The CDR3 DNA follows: TGTGCCAGCAGCTTAATTGGGCGGACTAGCGGGAGAGAGACCCAGTACTTC. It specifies CASSLIGRTSGRETQYF.

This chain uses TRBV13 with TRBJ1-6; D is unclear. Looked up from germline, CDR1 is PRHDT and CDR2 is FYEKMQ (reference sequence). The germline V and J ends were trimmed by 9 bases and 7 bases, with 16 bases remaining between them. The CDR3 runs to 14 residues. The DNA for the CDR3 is TGTGCCAGTAGAGAAGGAAGGGAGAATTCACCCCTCCACTTT. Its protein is CASREGRENSPLHF.

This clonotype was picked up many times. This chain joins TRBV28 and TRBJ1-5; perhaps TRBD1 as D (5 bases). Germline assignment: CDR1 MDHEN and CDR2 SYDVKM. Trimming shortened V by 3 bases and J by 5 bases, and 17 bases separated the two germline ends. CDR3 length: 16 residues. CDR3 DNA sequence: TGTGCCAGCAGTTTTCCCCTCCGTGGGGCCCATCAGCCCCAGCATTTT. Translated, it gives CASSFPLRGAHQPQHF.

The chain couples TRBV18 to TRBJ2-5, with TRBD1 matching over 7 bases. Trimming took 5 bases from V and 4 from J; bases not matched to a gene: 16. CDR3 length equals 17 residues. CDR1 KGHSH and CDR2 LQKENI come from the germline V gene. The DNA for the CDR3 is TGTGCCAGCTCATCAGAAGTGACAGGGTCTGGGGGAGAGACCCAGTACTTC. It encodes CASSSEVTGSGGETQYF.